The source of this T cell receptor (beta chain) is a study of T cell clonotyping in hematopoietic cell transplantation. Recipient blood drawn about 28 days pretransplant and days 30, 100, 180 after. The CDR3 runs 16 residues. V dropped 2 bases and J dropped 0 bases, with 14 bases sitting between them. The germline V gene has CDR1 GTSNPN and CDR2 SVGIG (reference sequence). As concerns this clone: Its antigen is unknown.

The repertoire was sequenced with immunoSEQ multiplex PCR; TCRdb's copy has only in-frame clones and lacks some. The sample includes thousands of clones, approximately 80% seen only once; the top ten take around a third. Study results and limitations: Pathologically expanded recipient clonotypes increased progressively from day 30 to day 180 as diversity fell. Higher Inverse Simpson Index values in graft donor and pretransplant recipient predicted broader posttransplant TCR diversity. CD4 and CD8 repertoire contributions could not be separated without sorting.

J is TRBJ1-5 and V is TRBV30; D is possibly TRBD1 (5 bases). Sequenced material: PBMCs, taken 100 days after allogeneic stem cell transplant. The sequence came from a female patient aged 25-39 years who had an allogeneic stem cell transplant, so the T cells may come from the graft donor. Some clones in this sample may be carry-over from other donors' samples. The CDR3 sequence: CAWSWGDLYSNQPQHF. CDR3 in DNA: TGTGCCTGGAGTTGGGGGGATTTATATAGCAATCAGCCCCAGCATTTT. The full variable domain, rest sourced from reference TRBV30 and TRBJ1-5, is SQTIHQWPATLVQPVGSPLSLECTVEGTSNPNLYWYRQAAGRGLQLLFYSVGIGQISSEVPQNLSASRPQDRQFILSSKKLLLSDSGFYLCAWSWGDLYSNQPQHFGDGTRLSIL.